What follows are 22 T cell receptor beta chains derived from one specimen sequenced in a study of T cells after yellow fever vaccination. TCRdb reanalysed the 5' RACE reads using MiXCR and keeps one entry per CDR3 protein. The sample carries some 400,000 distinct CDR3 sequences, roughly 20% recorded once. The source material was PBMCs, sampled before the yellow fever booster vaccination. These receptors all come from a man between 18 and 29 years old who received the YFV17D yellow fever vaccine.

This chain uses TRBV12-3 or TRBV12-4 with TRBJ1-6; unclear D gene. The CDR3 spans 15 residues. Trimming removed 2 bases from V and 8 bases from J, with 13 bases in between. The CDR3 nucleotides read TGTGCCAGCAGTTTACAAGGCGCAAGTGATTCACCCCTCCACTTT. This gives the protein CASSLQGASDSPLHF.

The chain has TRBV18 and TRBJ1-4; the match to TRBD1 covers 11 bases. Trimming took 6 bases from V and 7 from J; bases not matched to a gene: 7. Germline V gene sequence: CDR1 KGHSH, CDR2 LQKENI. The CDR3 runs 15 residues. The CDR3 sequence: CASSPGQGAVEKLFF. The CDR3 DNA reads TGTGCCAGCTCTCCCGGACAGGGGGCGGTTGAAAAACTGTTTTTT.

CDR3 sequence (DNA): TGTGCCAGCTCACCTGCGGGGGGGCCTCTTTACGAGCAGTACGTC. As protein: CASSPAGGPLYEQYV. The chain is built from TRBV18 and TRBJ2-7, with 9 positions matching TRBD2. The germline gives CDR1 KGHSH, CDR2 LQKENI. J lost 4 bases, V lost 3 bases, and 7 bases had no gene match. The CDR3 spans 15 residues.

The chain employs TRBV7-9 and TRBJ2-7, with D uncertain. Germline loops: CDR1 SEHNR, CDR2 FQNEAQ (reference sequence). V gave up 3 bases and J gave up 2 bases, with 14 bases separating them. The CDR3 covers 15 residues. CDR3 in DNA: TGTGCCAGCAGCTTCCAAGAGTTAAGTGCCTACGAGCAGTACTTC. It encodes CASSFQELSAYEQYF.

This clonotype came up many times. This chain connects TRBV20-1 to TRBJ2-3, with 7 bases lining up with TRBD2. The J segment lost 6 bases and the V segment lost 3 bases, leaving 12 bases of the junction unmatched. The CDR3 contains 15 residues. Per germline, CDR1 DFQATT and CDR2 SNEGSKA (reference sequence). CDR3 loop: CSASTSSGRRDTQYF. The CDR3 DNA follows: TGCAGTGCTAGTACCAGTAGCGGGCGAAGGGATACGCAGTATTTT.

This clonotype was recorded many times. J is TRBJ2-1 and V is TRBV6-5; tentatively, D is TRBD1 (5 bases). Germline-derived CDR1 and CDR2 are MNHEY and SVGAGI. V was clipped by 6 bases and J by 10 bases, with 25 bases between them. The CDR3 runs 16 residues. The CDR3 spells CASSRAVPLGHYEQFF. The CDR3 nucleotides are TGTGCCAGCAGCCGCGCTGTTCCTTTGGGGCATTACGAGCAGTTCTTC.

This clonotype was counted between two and nine times. The chain recombines TRBV5-1 with TRBJ2-5, with 11 positions matching TRBD2. Trimming took 2 bases from V and 1 from J; bases not matched to a gene: 4. Germline CDR1 SGHRS, CDR2 YFSETQ. This CDR3 spans 16 amino acids. CDR3 bases: TGCGCCAGCAGCTTCATGACTAGCGGGGTCCAAGAGACCCAGTACTTC. It codes for CASSFMTSGVQETQYF.

In DNA form, the CDR3 reads TGTGCCATCAGGGAGCGGACAGAGAGGAACACTGAAGCTTTCTTT. It translates to CAIRERTERNTEAFF. J is TRBJ1-1 and V is TRBV10-3; weak D call: TRBD1 (6 bases). V lost 6 bases, J lost 1 base, and 15 bases lay in between. The CDR3 is made up of 15 amino acids. Germline CDR1 reads ENHRY; CDR2 reads SYGVKD.

V and J are TRBV12-3 or TRBV12-4 and TRBJ2-6, with a weak D call TRBD1 (6 bases). Trimming pared 6 bases from V and 2 bases from J, leaving 11 bases between. The CDR3 totals 15 residues. The CDR3 DNA reads as TGTGCCAGCAGCCACTACAGGGCTGGGGCCAACGTCCTGACTTTC. It is translated as CASSHYRAGANVLTF.

This rearrangement joins TRBV29-1 to TRBJ1-5; perhaps TRBD1 as D (5 bases). Trimming shortened V by 6 bases and J by 7 bases, and 16 bases separated the two germline ends. Germline V gene sequence: CDR1 SQVTM, CDR2 ANQGSEA. This CDR3 has 13 residues. CDR3 nucleotides: TGCAGCGTCGAACCGGGGCTCGGGCAGCCCCAGCATTTT. This encodes CSVEPGLGQPQHF.

This clonotype was observed a handful of times. This sequence joins TRBV5-6 and TRBJ2-2; weak D call: TRBD1 (8 bases). CDR1 SGHDT and CDR2 YYEEEE come from the germline V gene. Trimming took 4 bases from V and 5 from J, leaving 27 bases between them. This CDR3 spans 19 amino acids. In DNA, the CDR3 is TGTGCCAGCAGCCGCCGACTACCTTCGGACAGGGAGGGGACCGGGGAGCTGTTTTTT. Protein: CASSRRLPSDREGTGELFF.

Only a few counts were recorded for this clonotype. This chain uses TRBV7-2 with TRBJ1-2; D unclear. The V gene's germline CDR1 is SGHTA and CDR2 FQGNSA. V was shortened by 3 bases and J by 0 bases, with 11 bases between the two germline ends. This CDR3 is built from 15 residues. CDR3 protein: CASSFDLRSNYGYTF. As DNA, the CDR3 is TGTGCCAGCAGCTTTGATCTTCGCTCTAACTATGGCTACACCTTC.

The genes are TRBV4-3 and TRBJ1-2, with D perhaps matching TRBD1 (5 bases). The ends were cut back, 0 bases at V and 6 bases at J, with 14 bases in the middle. The CDR3 totals 15 residues. In germline, CDR1 is LGHNA, CDR2 YSLEER. CDR3 DNA: TGCGCCAGCAGCCAAGACCGAGGAGGGGTTAATGGCTACACCTTC. Protein: CASSQDRGGVNGYTF.

This clonotype came up a few times. J is TRBJ1-6 and V is TRBV6-5; no clear D. The CDR3 is 16 amino acids. CDR1 is MNHEY, CDR2 SVGAGI, per germline. The V gene lost 2 bases and the J gene lost 6 bases, with 14 bases spanning the gap. The CDR3 reads CASSYIWAGGNSPLHF. In DNA, the CDR3 is TGTGCCAGCAGTTACATCTGGGCGGGAGGTAATTCACCCCTCCACTTT.

The V call is TRBV29-1, the J call TRBJ1-5, with TRBD1 matching over 9 bases. Losses at the gene ends were 6 bases for V and 6 bases for J; bases not matched to a gene: 6. The CDR3 contains 13 residues. Germline lookup yields CDR1 SQVTM and CDR2 ANQGSEA. The CDR3 nucleotides read TGCAGCGTCGAGGGACAGGGCGGTCAGCCCCAGCATTTT. It is translated as CSVEGQGGQPQHF. The full variable domain, completed using reference TRBV29-1 and TRBJ1-5, is SAVISQKPSRDICQRGTSLTIQCQVDSQVTMMFWYRQQPGQSLTLIATANQGSEATYESGFVIDKFPISRPNLTFSTLTVSNMSPEDSSIYLCSVEGQGGQPQHFGDGTRLSIL.

In its sample, this clonotype was seen many times. The chain uses TRBV6-5 and TRBJ2-7; perhaps TRBD1 as D (7 bases). There are 14 residues in the CDR3. Germline V gene sequence: CDR1 MNHEY, CDR2 SVGAGI. Between the trimmed V and J ends, which lost 4 bases and 6 bases, there was a span of 16 bases. This CDR3 is CASSSIGQEGEQYF. DNA of the CDR3: TGTGCCAGCAGTTCAATAGGACAGGAGGGCGAGCAGTACTTC.

The J gene is TRBJ1-3, the V gene TRBV29-1; D not certain. This CDR3 contains 14 residues. Trimming left V 7 bases short and J 3 bases short, with 16 bases between. CDR1 SQVTM and CDR2 ANQGSEA come from the germline V gene. This CDR3 reads CSGGWGTDGNTIYF. The CDR3 DNA sequence: TGCAGCGGTGGGTGGGGTACCGATGGAAACACCATATATTTT.

J is TRBJ1-5 and V is TRBV7-6; 7 nucleotides agree with TRBD1. Germline V lookup: CDR1 SGHVS, CDR2 FNYEAQ. Trimming took 7 bases from V and 2 from J; bases not matched to a gene: 8. This CDR3 is 15 amino acids long. The CDR3 coding sequence is TGTGCCAGCACCCTGAACAGGGGTGGCAATCAGCCCCAGCATTTT. Amino acids: CASTLNRGGNQPQHF.

In this sample, this clonotype turned up once. The chain couples TRBV4-3 to TRBJ2-1; 8 bases agree with TRBD1. Germline values: CDR1 LGHNA, CDR2 YSLEER. CDR3 length: 17 amino acids. V lost 1 base to trimming and J lost 5 bases; unmatched junction nucleotides: 10. Here the CDR3 reads CASSQVSDRGFNNEQFF. The DNA for the CDR3 is TGCGCCAGCAGCCAAGTTAGTGACAGGGGATTCAACAATGAGCAGTTCTTC.

This clonotype was detected many times. The gene calls are TRBV12-3 or TRBV12-4 and TRBJ2-3; 8 nucleotides match TRBD1. V was pared by 5 bases and J by 0 bases, with 7 bases of the junction left unmatched. The CDR3 extends over 16 amino acids. DNA for the CDR3: TGTGCCAGCAGTCAGGGGGCCGCGTTAAGCACAGATACGCAGTATTTT. Encoded protein: CASSQGAALSTDTQYF.

This clonotype was picked up a small number of times. The V call is TRBV6-1, the J call TRBJ2-2, with 7 bases matching TRBD2. CDR1 and CDR2 from the germline V gene are MNHNS and SASEGT. The CDR3 runs to 15 residues. Unmatched junction bases numbered 7, after V lost 2 bases and J lost 7 bases. CDR3 in DNA: TGTGCCAGCAGTGAATGGTCGGGGGGATTCGGGGAGCTGTTTTTT. Translation: CASSEWSGGFGELFF.

This rearrangement joins TRBV7-2 to TRBJ1-1; D unresolved. V dropped 2 bases and J dropped 7 bases, with 14 bases sitting between them. Germline CDR1 reads SGHTA; CDR2 reads FQGNSA. The CDR3 runs 14 residues. The CDR3 bases are TGTGCCAGCAGCTTAAACCTGGGATCCGGTGAAGCTTTCTTT. Its translation is CASSLNLGSGEAFF.